Listed below are T cell receptor beta chains from one sample, sequenced in a study of blood T cell repertoires in COVID-19. Generated by immunoSEQ multiplex PCR, the TCRdb table keeps only in-frame clones and is missing some. The sample lists 59,000 or so clones; roughly 91% were seen once. Material for sequencing was peripheral blood. These receptors originate from a human donor in a cohort sampled during active COVID-19. Both conserved end residues are part of each CDR3. D genes are given only for firm matches. Clone size is not always given. Where it is, it says once, few, many or a class for expanded clones.

- | - | TRBJ2-1 | TRBV7-6 | TGTGCCAGCAGCCGTCCCCCCACCAGCTCCTACAATGAGCAGTTCTTC | CASSRPPTSSYNEQFF
- | - | TRBJ2-7 | TRBV11-1 | TGTGCCAGCAGCCTTGGAGGCTCCTACGAGCAGTACTTC | CASSLGGSYEQYF
- | - | TRBJ1-2 | TRBV27 | TGTGCCAGCCGTTCGAGCGGGGGGAGCTATGGCTACACCTTC | CASRSSGGSYGYTF
few | TRBD2 | TRBJ2-3 | TRBV6-5 | TGTGCCAGCACCAGGGCCCTAGCGGGCACAGATACGCAGTATTTT | CASTRALAGTDTQYF
- | TRBD2 | TRBJ2-1 | TRBV6-5 | TGTGCCAGCAGTTCCTGGACTAGCGGGAGGAATGAGCAGTTCTTC | CASSSWTSGRNEQFF
- | - | TRBJ2-1 | TRBV18 | TGTGCCAGCTCACCAGTCGCGGGCACTTACAATGAGCAGTTCTTC | CASSPVAGTYNEQFF
few | - | TRBJ1-1 | TRBV7-2 | TGTGCCAGCAGCTTAGAAGGGGGTAAGGAGTTTGCGGCTTTCTTT | CASSLEGGKEFAAFF
- | - | TRBJ1-4 | TRBV19 | TGTGCCAGTAGTCGCCAGGGCATCAGTGAAAAACTGTTTTTT | CASSRQGISEKLFF
- | TRBD1 | TRBJ2-7 | TRBV6-5 | TGTGCCAGCAGTAGGGGGACAGAACACTACGAGCAGTACTTC | CASSRGTEHYEQYF
- | - | TRBJ2-5 | TRBV6-1 | TGTGCCAGCAGTGAAACTGTCGAAGAGACCCAGTACTTC | CASSETVEETQYF
- | - | TRBJ2-3 | TRBV5-6 | TGTGCCAGCAGCCGCCCACAGGGCGCAGATACGCAGTATTTT | CASSRPQGADTQYF
- | - | TRBJ1-1 | TRBV5-6 | TGTGCCAGCAGCCAAAACAGGGCTGAAGCTTTCTTT | CASSQNRAEAFF
- | - | TRBJ1-1 | TRBV9 | TGTGCCAGCAGCGAAACAGGAGGGGTGGCCACTGAAGCTTTCTTT | CASSETGGVATEAFF
once | TRBD2 | TRBJ2-7 | TRBV4-3 | TGCGCCAGCAGCCAAGGGTGGGAGGGCGACTACGAGCAGTACTTC | CASSQGWEGDYEQYF
- | - | TRBJ2-3 | TRBV7-2 | TGTGCCAGCAGCTCAGAAGGAGGTGGGAGGCCGGGCACAGATACGCAGTATTTT | CASSSEGGGRPGTDTQYF
- | - | TRBJ2-4 | TRBV21-1 | TGTGCCAGACCCACCTACTGGCTAGCGGAGCCTTTACCCACGGACATTCAGTACTTC | CARPTYWLAEPLPTDIQYF
- | TRBD2 | TRBJ2-7 | TRBV29-1 | TGCAGCGTTGGACTAGCGGGGGGTGGCGAGCAGTACTTC | CSVGLAGGGEQYF
- | - | TRBJ1-1 | TRBV7-9 | TGTGCCAGCAGCTTAGGGGCAGGTCGTTTGAACACTGAAGCTTTCTTT | CASSLGAGRLNTEAFF
- | - | TRBJ2-3 | TRBV28 | TGTGCCAGCAGTTACCCCCAGGAGGGCCCGGATACGCAGTATTTT | CASSYPQEGPDTQYF
- | - | TRBJ1-1 | TRBV18 | TGTGCCAGCTCAATATCAGGTCAACACGTGAACACTGAAGCTTTCTTT | CASSISGQHVNTEAFF
- | TRBD2 | TRBJ2-5 | TRBV28 | TGTGCCAGCAGTTTACCTGGACTAGCGGGAGGGCCGGGTCAAGAGACCCAGTACTTC | CASSLPGLAGGPGQETQYF
- | TRBD2 | TRBJ2-3 | TRBV28 | TGTGCCAGCAGCTCCCCGGGACTAGCGGGAGGGCCGGGCACAGATACGCAGTATTTT | CASSSPGLAGGPGTDTQYF
- | TRBD1 | TRBJ1-2 | TRBV29-1 | TGCAGCGTTCACCGGGACAGCATTCTCTATGGCTACACCTTC | CSVHRDSILYGYTF
- | TRBD1 | TRBJ1-5 | TRBV28 | TGTGCCAGCAGACCTACAGGGGAGGGCAATCAGCCCCAGCATTTT | CASRPTGEGNQPQHF
- | TRBD1 | TRBJ1-2 | TRBV19 | TGTGCCAGTCGCGACAGGGGGCTCCATGGCTACACCTTC | CASRDRGLHGYTF
- | TRBD2 | TRBJ2-7 | TRBV28 | TGTGCCAGCAGTCCCGGGGGGGTACAGCCCTACGAGCAGTACTTC | CASSPGGVQPYEQYF
few | TRBD2 | TRBJ2-2 | TRBV7-9 | TGTGCCACGAGTCTAGCGGGAGATACCGGGGAGCTGTTTTTT | CATSLAGDTGELFF
few | TRBD2 | TRBJ2-1 | TRBV7-2 | TGTGCCAGCAGCCCGGGACTAGCGGGGAAGTCGGACTACAATGAGCAGTTCTTC | CASSPGLAGKSDYNEQFF
once | TRBD2 | TRBJ2-2 | TRBV7-9 | TGTGCCAGCAGCTTATGGAGCGGGGGGAACACCGGGGAGCTGTTTTTT | CASSLWSGGNTGELFF
- | - | TRBJ2-7 | TRBV7-9 | TGTGCCCCCCCTGCGAATAAGGGAAGGGAGCTCTACGAGCAGTACTTC | CAPPANKGRELYEQYF
- | TRBD2 | TRBJ2-1 | TRBV14 | TGTGCCAGCAGCCAAATAGCGGGAGGGAGCAATGAGCAGTTCTTC | CASSQIAGGSNEQFF
- | - | TRBJ1-2 | TRBV21-1 | TGTGCCAGCAGCCCCCGCGGACAGTATGGCTACACCTTC | CASSPRGQYGYTF
few | TRBD2 | TRBJ2-7 | TRBV7-8 | TGTGCCAGCAGCGGGCGACGGGCTAGCGGGTTGTTAAGCTCCTACGAGCAGTACTTC | CASSGRRASGLLSSYEQYF
- | - | TRBJ2-7 | TRBV3-1/TRBV3-2 | TGTGCCAGCAGCCAAGATTTGTCAGGAGAGGGCTCCTACGAGCAGTACTTC | CASSQDLSGEGSYEQYF
- | TRBD1 | TRBJ2-5 | TRBV6-2/TRBV6-3 | TGTGCCAGCAGCCCCGGACAGGGGCAAGAGACCCAGTACTTC | CASSPGQGQETQYF
once | - | TRBJ2-2 | TRBV6-1 | TGTGCCAGCAGTGATAGCGGAAACACCGGGGAGCTGTTTTTT | CASSDSGNTGELFF
few | TRBD2 | TRBJ2-7 | TRBV20-1 | TGCAGTGCTAGTACGGGGAGGGCCGGTAACGAGCAGTACTTC | CSASTGRAGNEQYF
- | TRBD1 | TRBJ1-1 | TRBV6-2/TRBV6-3 | TGTGCCAGCAGATACTCCCGGGACAGTTTGTCCCGGGGAACCGCTTTCTTT | CASRYSRDSLSRGTAFF
- | TRBD1 | TRBJ2-5 | TRBV19 | TGTGCCAGTAGTATGCTGGACAGGACAACCGGGGAGTACTTC | CASSMLDRTTGEYF
- | TRBD2 | TRBJ2-5 | TRBV28 | TGTGCCAGCACCCCGGGACTAGCGGATCAAGAGACCCAGTACTTC | CASTPGLADQETQYF
- | - | TRBJ2-7 | TRBV28 | TGTGCCAGCAGTCCGCGGGATTTTAGCTCCTACGAGCAGTACTTC | CASSPRDFSSYEQYF
- | - | TRBJ2-1 | TRBV29-1 | TGCAGCGTTGGGCCGGGGAGCTCCTACAATGAGCAGTTCTTC | CSVGPGSSYNEQFF
- | - | TRBJ2-1 | TRBV24-1 | TGTGCCACCAGTGATCCCCTTTCCTACAATGAGCAGTTCTTC | CATSDPLSYNEQFF
- | - | TRBJ2-3 | TRBV3-1/TRBV3-2 | TGTGCCAGCAGTCCGGAGGGGTGGGACACAGATACGCAGTATTTT | CASSPEGWDTDTQYF
- | - | TRBJ2-3 | TRBV19 | TGTGCCAGTAAGTCGGGAGTGGAGACAGATACGCAGTATTTT | CASKSGVETDTQYF
- | - | TRBJ2-7 | TRBV6-2/TRBV6-3 | TGTGCCAGCAGTTACTCTACGGTTAGAGGTGCCTACGAGCAGTACTTC | CASSYSTVRGAYEQYF
- | TRBD2 | TRBJ2-4 | TRBV4-1 | TGCGCCAGCAGCCAAGGGGCCCTACGGCGGGAGGGCCTGGCCAAAAACATTCAGTACTTC | CASSQGALRREGLAKNIQYF
- | TRBD1 | TRBJ2-3 | TRBV11-3 | TGTGCCAGCAGCCCGAGGACAGGGGGCGTGGGCACAGATACGCAGTATTTT | CASSPRTGGVGTDTQYF
- | - | TRBJ2-6 | TRBV28 | TGTGCCAGCAGCCCGGGGACTCCGGGGGTGGCCAACGTCCTGACTTTC | CASSPGTPGVANVLTF
- | TRBD2 | TRBJ2-7 | TRBV7-2 | TGTGCCAGCAGCTTAGTACTAGCGGGTGCAAAGGAGCAGTACTTC | CASSLVLAGAKEQYF
- | - | TRBJ2-3 | TRBV25-1 | TGTGCCAGCAGTGAACCCCCTAGCCGGGGCACAGATACGCAGTATTTT | CASSEPPSRGTDTQYF
- | - | TRBJ1-2 | TRBV6-4 | TGTGCCAGCAGTGACTCTTCGTTCGGGGGGGCAGGAGGCTACACCTTC | CASSDSSFGGAGGYTF
- | - | TRBJ1-6 | TRBV12-3/TRBV12-4 | TGTGCCAGCAGTTTTGAGGGAAACTCACCCCTCCACTTT | CASSFEGNSPLHF
- | TRBD2 | TRBJ2-1 | TRBV7-6 | TGTGCCAGCAGCTTAGGGACTAGCGGGAGCTACAATGAGCAGTTCTTC | CASSLGTSGSYNEQFF